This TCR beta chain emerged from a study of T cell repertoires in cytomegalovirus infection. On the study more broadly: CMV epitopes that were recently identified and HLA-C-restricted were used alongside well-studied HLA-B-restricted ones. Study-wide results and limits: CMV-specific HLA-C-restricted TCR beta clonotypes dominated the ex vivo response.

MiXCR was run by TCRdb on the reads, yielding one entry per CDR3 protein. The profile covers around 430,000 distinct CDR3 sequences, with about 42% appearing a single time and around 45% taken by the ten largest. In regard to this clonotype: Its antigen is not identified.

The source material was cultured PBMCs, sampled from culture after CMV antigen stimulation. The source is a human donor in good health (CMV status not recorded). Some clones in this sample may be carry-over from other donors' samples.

The CDR3 here is CASSLAPHYGYTF. CDR3 sequence (DNA): TGTGCCAGCAGTTTAGCGCCCCACTATGGCTACACCTTC. This chain links TRBV12-3 or TRBV12-4 with TRBJ1-2; D not certain. Trimming cost V 0 bases and J 3 bases, with 5 bases left between them. The CDR3 extends over 13 amino acids.